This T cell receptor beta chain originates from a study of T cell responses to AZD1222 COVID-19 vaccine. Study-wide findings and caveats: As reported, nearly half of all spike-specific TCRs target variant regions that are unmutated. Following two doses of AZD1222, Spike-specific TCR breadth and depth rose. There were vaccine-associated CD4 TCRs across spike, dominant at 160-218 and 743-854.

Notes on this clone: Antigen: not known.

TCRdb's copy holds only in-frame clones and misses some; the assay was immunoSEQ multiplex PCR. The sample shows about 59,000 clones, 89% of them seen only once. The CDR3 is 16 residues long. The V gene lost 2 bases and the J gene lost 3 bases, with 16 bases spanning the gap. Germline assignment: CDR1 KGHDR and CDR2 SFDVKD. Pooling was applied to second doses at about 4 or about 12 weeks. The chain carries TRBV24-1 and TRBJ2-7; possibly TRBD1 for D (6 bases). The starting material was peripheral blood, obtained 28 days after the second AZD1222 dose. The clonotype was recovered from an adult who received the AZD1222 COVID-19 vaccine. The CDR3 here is CATSDYPFGQNYEQYF. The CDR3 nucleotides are TGTGCCACCAGTGATTACCCTTTTGGACAGAACTACGAGCAGTACTTC.